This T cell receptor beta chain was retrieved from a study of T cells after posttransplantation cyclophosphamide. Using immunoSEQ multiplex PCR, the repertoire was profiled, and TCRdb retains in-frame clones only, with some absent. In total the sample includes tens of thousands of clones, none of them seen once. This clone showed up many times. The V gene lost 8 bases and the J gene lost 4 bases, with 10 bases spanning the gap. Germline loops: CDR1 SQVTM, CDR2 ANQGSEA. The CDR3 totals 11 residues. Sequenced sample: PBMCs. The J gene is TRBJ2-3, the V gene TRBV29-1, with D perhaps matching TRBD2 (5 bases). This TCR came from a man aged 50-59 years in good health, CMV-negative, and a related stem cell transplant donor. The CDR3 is CSKLVADTQYF. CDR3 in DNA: TGCAGCAAACTAGTGGCAGATACGCAGTATTTT.